This paragraph reports one TCR beta chain. Its antigen is unidentified. The sample belongs to a study of PD-L1 blockade in urothelial cancer. Study as a whole: T cell content in blood samples showed a median of about 150,000. Findings and caveats of the study: When pretreatment blood TCR clonality was below the median, it predicted better survival.

The CDR3 runs to 15 residues. Germline V lookup: CDR1 MRHNA, CDR2 SNTAGT. J was trimmed by 2 bases and V by 5 bases; bases with no gene match: 4. The time point here: pretreatment peripheral blood. Profiling relied on immunoSEQ multiplex PCR, and the TCRdb table lists in-frame clones only, not all of them. The repertoire includes some 50,000 clones, roughly 87% of them detected once, and over 12% sits in the top ten. The J gene is TRBJ2-1, the V gene TRBV6-4, with 9 bases lining up with TRBD2. This clonotype originated in a woman aged 60 to 75 with urothelial cancer. Sample: PBMCs, taken around atezolizumab (anti-PD-L1) treatment. CDR3 sequence: CASSPRLAAYNEQFF. The CDR3 nucleotides are TGTGCCAGCAGTCCTCGACTAGCGGCCTACAATGAGCAGTTCTTC.